The present T cell receptor (beta chain) was sequenced within a study of T cells after yellow fever vaccination. Study results and caveats: Detected again after the booster were most primary-vaccination clones, at nearly 97% CD4 and 88% CD8.

The 5'RACE template-switching step produced TCR cDNA and added a universal primer site and UMIs. MiXCR, applied by TCRdb to the 5' RACE reads, yields one record per CDR3 protein. The table shows some 560,000 distinct CDR3 sequences, with 17% occurring only once. Germline V gene lookup returns CDR1 SEHNR and CDR2 FQNEAQ (reference sequence). The CDR3 has 14 amino acids. The ends were cut back, 1 base at V and 8 bases at J, with 12 bases in the middle. As regards this clonotype: Its cognate antigen is unknown.

This chain links TRBV7-9 with TRBJ2-4, with D hard to call. Sequenced here: PBMCs, sampled around 5 days after the first yellow fever vaccination. This TCR was sampled from a man aged 18 to 35 who received the YFV17D yellow fever vaccine. The CDR3 nucleotides are TGTGCCAGCAGCTTAGGCCTAGGGCCGCACATTCAGTACTTC. Translated, it gives CASSLGLGPHIQYF.